The 18 T cell receptor beta chains given below trace back to one sample, sequenced in a study of OX40 agonist ivuxolimab in advanced cancers. Libraries were prepared by immunoSEQ multiplex PCR; TCRdb keeps only in-frame clonotypes and omits some of them. The repertoire holds approximately 11,000 clones, with 69% as singletons. The source material was CD4+ or CD8+ T cells sorted from blood, sampled in a trial of the OX40 agonist ivuxolimab. These receptors all stem from an adult with an advanced solid tumor such as melanoma, head and neck, liver or kidney cancer.

The chain is built from TRBV7-6 and TRBJ1-1; 8 bases agree with TRBD1. Losses at the gene ends were 1 base for V and 4 bases for J; bases not matched to a gene: 5. The CDR3 covers 15 residues. From germline, CDR1 is SGHVS and CDR2 FNYEAQ. The CDR3 spells CASSLGQGAGTEAFF. CDR3 DNA sequence: TGTGCCAGCAGCTTAGGGCAGGGGGCGGGCACTGAAGCTTTCTTT.

This rearrangement joins TRBV5-5 to TRBJ2-2; D is unclear. The CDR3 is 15 amino acids. The V gene's germline CDR1 is SGHKS and CDR2 YYEKEE (reference sequence). Trimming stripped 0 bases from V and 4 bases from J, with 10 bases between. As DNA, the CDR3 is TGTGCCAGCAGCTTGGAGGGTTTACCCACCGGGGAGCTGTTTTTT. Amino acids: CASSLEGLPTGELFF. Using reference TRBV5-5 and TRBJ2-2 for the parts outside the CDR3, the full variable domain is DAGVTQSPTHLIKTRGQQVTLRCSPISGHKSVSWYQQVLGQGPQFIFQYYEKEERGRGNFPDRFSARQFPNYSSELNVNALLLGDSALYLCASSLEGLPTGELFFGEGSRLTVL.

The rearrangement uses TRBV23-1 and TRBJ2-4; D may correspond to TRBD1 or TRBD2 (6 bases each). TRBV23-1 is marked as an open reading frame, function uncertain. The CDR3 extends over 15 amino acids. Trimming pared 3 bases from V and 1 base from J, leaving 10 bases between. The CDR3 sequence: CASSHGGAAKNIQYF. The DNA for the CDR3 is TGCGCCAGCAGTCACGGGGGCGCTGCCAAAAACATTCAGTACTTC.

The rearrangement joins TRBV28 to TRBJ2-7, with D perhaps assigned TRBD1 or TRBD2 (7 bases each). This CDR3 region has 13 residues. From germline, CDR1 is MDHEN and CDR2 SYDVKM. The V and J ends lost 5 bases and 6 bases respectively, with 14 bases between them. This CDR3 reads CASSAGGVSEQYF. The CDR3 DNA reads as TGTGCCAGCAGTGCAGGGGGGGTCAGCGAGCAGTACTTC.

The chain recombines TRBV2 with TRBJ2-7; 9 nucleotides agree with TRBD1. Trimming cost V 7 bases and J 4 bases; bases outside gene matches: 11. The CDR3 totals 15 residues. In germline, CDR1 is SNHLY, CDR2 FYNNEI. The CDR3 DNA is TGTGCCAGCAAAAGAAAACAGGACAGGGGATACGAGCAGTACTTC. This sequence encodes CASKRKQDRGYEQYF.

The chain couples TRBV25-1 to TRBJ1-2; no firm D call. The CDR3 spans 13 residues. V lost 7 bases and J 5 bases, leaving 14 bases between the germline ends. CDR1 and CDR2 from the germline V gene are MGHDK and SYGVNS. For the CDR3, the DNA is TGTGCCAGCAAAGGACGGACGACGTATGGCTACACCTTC. Its protein is CASKGRTTYGYTF.

This clone appeared a few times. V gene TRBV6-6 combines with J gene TRBJ1-6; the match to TRBD1 covers 7 bases. The CDR3 contains 14 residues. V gave up 7 bases and J gave up 7 bases; unmatched junction bases: 7. Germline V gives CDR1 MNHNY, CDR2 SVGAGI (reference sequence). CDR3 DNA: TGTGCCAGCACCCAGGGGGGTAGCAATTCACCCCTCCACTTT. The encoded protein is CASTQGGSNSPLHF.

The chain joins TRBV6-6 to TRBJ1-5; D call uncertain. V was shortened by 0 bases and J by 2 bases, with 11 bases between the two germline ends. The germline V gene has CDR1 MNHNY and CDR2 SVGAGI (reference sequence). The CDR3 is 16 residues long. In nucleotides, the CDR3 is TGTGCCAGCAGTTACTCGAACCCTGGCGGCAATCAGCCCCAGCATTTT. Its translation: CASSYSNPGGNQPQHF.

V gene TRBV4-3 combines with J gene TRBJ2-3, with 11 bases identical to TRBD1. The germline V gene has CDR1 LGHNA and CDR2 YSLEER. Trimming cost V 3 bases and J 0 bases; bases outside gene matches: 2. This CDR3 is built from 16 residues. The CDR3 reads CASSQGQGGSTDTQYF. DNA for the CDR3: TGCGCCAGCAGCCAGGGACAGGGGGGTAGCACAGATACGCAGTATTTT.

V gene TRBV5-6 combines with J gene TRBJ2-2; TRBD1 aligns across 9 bases. The CDR3 is 16 amino acids. V gave up 2 bases and J gave up 6 bases; unmatched junction bases: 8. Germline CDR1 and CDR2: SGHDT and YYEEEE. CDR3 nucleotides: TGTGCCAGCAGCTTACTCTCCGGGACAGGGCCCGGGGAGCTGTTTTTT. As protein: CASSLLSGTGPGELFF. The whole variable domain, filled in from reference TRBV5-6 and TRBJ2-2, reads DAGVTQSPTHLIKTRGQQVTLRCSPKSGHDTVSWYQQALGQGPQFIFQYYEEEERQRGNFPDRFSGHQFPNYSSELNVNALLLGDSALYLCASSLLSGTGPGELFFGEGSRLTVL.

The chain links TRBV5-1 to TRBJ1-1; D ambiguous. The CDR3 totals 14 residues. The germline CDR1 and CDR2 sequences are SGHRS and YFSETQ. Trimming pared 0 bases from V and 8 bases from J, leaving 14 bases between. CDR3 sequence (DNA): TGCGCCAGCAGCTTGGGCACTACAGCGATAGAAGCTTTCTTT. It encodes CASSLGTTAIEAFF. The variable domain in full, completed from reference TRBV5-1 and TRBJ1-1, reads KAGVTQTPRYLIKTRGQQVTLSCSPISGHRSVSWYQQTPGQGLQFLFEYFSETQRNKGNFPGRFSGRQFSNSRSEMNVSTLELGDSALYLCASSLGTTAIEAFFGQGTRLTVV.

CDR3: CASTLWGGWAFF. CDR3 coding DNA: TGTGCCAGCACCCTATGGGGGGGCTGGGCTTTCTTT. V usage is TRBV28 and J usage is TRBJ1-1, with D possibly being TRBD1 (6 bases). The CDR3 sequence is 12 residues long. The germline V gene encodes CDR1 MDHEN and CDR2 SYDVKM. V lost 7 bases and J lost 11, with 17 bases in between.

J is TRBJ2-2 and V is TRBV19; D gene ambiguous. Germline loops: CDR1 LNHDA, CDR2 SQIVND (reference sequence). Trimming stripped 7 bases from V and 7 bases from J, with 10 bases between. There are 12 residues in the CDR3. The CDR3 here is CASNFEYGELFF. The CDR3 nucleotides are TGTGCCAGTAATTTCGAGTACGGGGAGCTGTTTTTT.

The chain links TRBV30 to TRBJ1-2; tentatively, D is TRBD1 (5 bases). This CDR3 region has 13 residues. V was trimmed by 3 bases and J by 8 bases, leaving 16 bases between them. Germline V CDR1 and CDR2: GTSNPN, SVGIG (reference sequence). As DNA, the CDR3 is TGTGCCTGGAGACCTGGGGCCTCACGAGGCTACACCTTC. Protein sequence: CAWRPGASRGYTF.

This clone has a handful of counts. The rearrangement joins TRBV4-2 to TRBJ2-7, with D perhaps TRBD1 or TRBD2 (5 bases each). The germline V gene has CDR1 LGHNA and CDR2 YNFKEQ. This CDR3 spans 16 amino acids. V lost 0 bases and J lost 9, with 21 bases in between. CDR3 loop: CASSQEIGTVAVGQYF. CDR3 DNA: TGTGCCAGCAGCCAAGAAATCGGGACCGTGGCTGTCGGGCAGTACTTC.

V is TRBV6-6 and J is TRBJ2-7; unclear D gene. This CDR3 region has 13 residues. Germline CDR1 reads MNHNY; CDR2 reads SVGAGI (reference sequence). The V gene lost 0 bases and the J gene lost 3 bases, with 6 bases spanning the gap. The chain's CDR3 is CASSYSDGYEQYF. The CDR3 bases are TGTGCCAGCAGTTACTCGGATGGCTACGAGCAGTACTTC.

This chain joins TRBV11-3 and TRBJ2-7; the D gene is possibly TRBD1 (6 bases). The CDR3 has 13 residues. The V end lost 3 bases, the J end lost 4 bases, and 10 bases lay between the germline ends. Germline-derived CDR1 and CDR2 are SGHNT and YENEEA. The CDR3 spells CASSFSTGYEQYF. In nucleotides, the CDR3 is TGTGCCAGCAGCTTTTCGACAGGATACGAGCAGTACTTC.

By its share, this clone is medium-sized. The rearrangement joins TRBV4-2 to TRBJ1-1; D is possibly TRBD1 (5 bases). Looked up from germline, CDR1 is LGHNA and CDR2 is YNFKEQ. With 0 bases removed from V and 4 bases from J, the gap between germline ends came to 12 bases. The CDR3 is 15 amino acids. The CDR3 sequence is CASSQEGQGRTEAFF. CDR3 nucleotide sequence: TGTGCCAGCAGCCAAGAGGGCCAGGGCCGCACTGAAGCTTTCTTT.